This TCR beta chain is from a study of identical twins. Regarding the study as a whole: Weaker excess twin sharing was observed in beta out-of-frame sequences.

TCRdb itself ran the 5' RACE reads through MiXCR, one entry per CDR3 protein. The table includes about 720,000 distinct CDR3 sequences, around a sixth detected once. The CDR3 has 14 residues. Germline-derived CDR1 and CDR2 are SGHNT and YYREEE (reference sequence). V dropped 1 base and J dropped 4 bases, with 10 bases sitting between them. As concerns this clonotype: Its matching antigen is unknown.

A further study also used this sample, focusing on T cells expressing NK-cell markers. That publication notes: A few of the donors also had these clonotypes leading their CD3+CD56-NKG2C+ fraction.

The TCR sequence derives from a woman aged 18-30 years in good health. The chain couples TRBV5-4 to TRBJ2-3; TRBD2 is a possible D gene (6 bases). Sequenced: PBMCs. In DNA, the CDR3 is TGTGCCAGCAGCTTGTGGTCGGGAGCAGATACGCAGTATTTT. The encoded protein is CASSLWSGADTQYF.